A selection of T cell receptor beta chains follows, all from one sample in a study of shared clonotypes between healthy human individuals. TCRdb's table, derived via immunoSEQ multiplex PCR, lists solely in-frame clones and lacks some. The sample includes 2 million to 2.5 million clones, over 85% of them seen just once. The sample comprised naive CD4+ T cells from PBMCs. The receptors were sampled from a man younger than 35 in good health. Some clones in this sample may be carry-over from other donors' samples. Both conserved end residues are part of each CDR3. A D gene is named only where the DNA matches it firmly. For some rows the clone size is stated as once, few or many, or as a class when expanded; others skip it.

.	TRBD2	TRBV10-3	TRBJ2-2	CAIRGLTGELFF	TGTGCCATCAGGGGACTAACCGGGGAGCTGTTTTTT
.	TRBD2	TRBV13	TRBJ2-1	CASSLNELAGWDEQFF	TGTGCCAGCAGCTTAAATGAACTAGCGGGATGGGATGAGCAGTTCTTC
.	TRBD1	TRBV27	TRBJ2-5	CASSWGQGVAQETQYF	TGTGCCAGCAGTTGGGGACAGGGGGTAGCCCAAGAGACCCAGTACTTC
.	.	TRBV18	TRBJ1-3	CASSPRPEQGNTIYF	TGTGCCAGCTCCCCGCGACCCGAACAAGGAAACACCATATATTTT
.	.	TRBV28	TRBJ1-1	CASSLGQGLSTEAFF	TGTGCCAGCAGTTTGGGTCAGGGGCTGTCCACTGAAGCTTTCTTT
.	TRBD2	TRBV6-5	TRBJ2-7	CASSASGGSYEQYF	TGTGCCAGCAGTGCTTCGGGGGGTTCCTACGAGCAGTACTTC
.	.	TRBV29-1	TRBJ2-6	CSAPTGSSGANVLTF	TGCAGCGCCCCGACAGGATCCTCTGGGGCCAACGTCCTGACTTTC
once	TRBD2	TRBV5-4	TRBJ2-7	CASSLVGTSGRAEDF	TGTGCCAGCAGCTTGGTCGGGACTAGCGGGAGGGCCGAGGACTTC
once	TRBD1	TRBV2	TRBJ2-4	CASSYRPPGFDRVGDIQYF	TGTGCCAGCAGTTATCGTCCGCCCGGATTTGACAGGGTTGGGGACATTCAGTACTTC
once	.	TRBV11-2	TRBJ2-5	CASSLAGVVETQYF	TGTGCCAGCAGCTTAGCGGGAGTGGTAGAGACCCAGTACTTC
.	.	TRBV7-9	TRBJ2-7	CASSLPYEQYF	TGTGCCAGCAGCCTTCCCTACGAGCAGTACTTC
.	TRBD1	TRBV19	TRBJ1-1	CASSGTAQNTEAFF	TGTGCCAGTAGTGGGACAGCCCAAAACACTGAAGCTTTCTTT
once	TRBD1	TRBV5-8	TRBJ2-5	CASRGDRVRETQYF	TGTGCCAGCAGAGGGGACAGGGTTAGGGAGACCCAGTACTTC
.	TRBD1	TRBV5-1	TRBJ1-1	CASSSSLQGYAFF	TGCGCCAGCAGCTCCTCTTTACAGGGGTACGCTTTCTTT
once	TRBD2	TRBV7-3	TRBJ2-1	CASSPAGGSRLNEQFF	TGTGCCAGCAGCCCCGCAGGCGGGAGCCGTCTGAATGAGCAGTTCTTC
.	.	TRBV28	TRBJ2-1	CASSGGLGTEFF	TGTGCCAGCAGCGGCGGACTCGGGACGGAGTTCTTC
.	.	TRBV7-3	TRBJ2-1	CASSPGTNEQFF	TGTGCCAGCAGCCCGGGGACCAATGAGCAGTTCTTC
.	TRBD2	TRBV5-1	TRBJ2-1	CASITAPSGRPDEQFF	TGCGCCAGCATCACGGCACCTAGCGGGAGGCCAGATGAGCAGTTCTTC
.	.	TRBV10-2	TRBJ1-5	CASSLTGNQPQHF	TGCGCCAGCAGTCTAACTGGCAATCAGCCCCAGCATTTT
.	TRBD2	TRBV6-1	TRBJ2-5	CASITGLAGPETQYF	TGTGCCAGCATAACGGGACTAGCGGGACCAGAGACCCAGTACTTC
.	.	TRBV21-1	TRBJ2-3	CASSKGGVAIGDTQYF	TGTGCCAGCAGCAAGGGGGGGGTGGCAATTGGAGATACGCAGTATTTT
.	.	TRBV6-5	TRBJ2-2	CASRPGNGGELFF	TGTGCCAGCCGCCCGGGGAACGGCGGGGAGCTGTTTTTT
.	TRBD1	TRBV5-1	TRBJ2-7	CASRFGTGDEQYF	TGCGCCAGCAGATTCGGGACAGGGGACGAGCAGTACTTC
once	.	TRBV20-1	TRBJ1-1	CRAFEAFF	TGCAGGGCCTTTGAAGCTTTCTTT